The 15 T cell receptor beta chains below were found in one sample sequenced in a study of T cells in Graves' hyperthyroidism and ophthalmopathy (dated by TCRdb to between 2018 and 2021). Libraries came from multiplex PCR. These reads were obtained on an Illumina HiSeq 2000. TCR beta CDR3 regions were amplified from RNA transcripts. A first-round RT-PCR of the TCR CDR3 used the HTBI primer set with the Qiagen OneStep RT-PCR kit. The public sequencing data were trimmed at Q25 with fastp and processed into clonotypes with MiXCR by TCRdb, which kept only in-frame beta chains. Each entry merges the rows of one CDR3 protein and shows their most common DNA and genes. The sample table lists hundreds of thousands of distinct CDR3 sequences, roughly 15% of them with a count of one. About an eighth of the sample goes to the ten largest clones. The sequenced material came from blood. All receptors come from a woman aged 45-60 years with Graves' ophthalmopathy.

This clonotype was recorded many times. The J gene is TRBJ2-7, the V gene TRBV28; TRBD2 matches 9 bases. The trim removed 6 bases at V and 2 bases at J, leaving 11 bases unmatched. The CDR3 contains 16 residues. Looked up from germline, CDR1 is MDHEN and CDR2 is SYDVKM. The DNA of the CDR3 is TGTGCCAGCAGACCGCGGGGGGGCGGGGGGACCTACGAGCAGTACTTC. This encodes CASRPRGGGGTYEQYF.

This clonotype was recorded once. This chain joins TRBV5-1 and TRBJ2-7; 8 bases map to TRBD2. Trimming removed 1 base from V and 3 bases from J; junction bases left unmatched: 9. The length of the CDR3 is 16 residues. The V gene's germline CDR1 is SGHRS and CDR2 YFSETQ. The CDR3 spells CASSLSSSGGLYEQYF. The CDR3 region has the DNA TGCGCCAGCAGCTTGTCTTCGAGCGGGGGCCTCTACGAGCAGTACTTC. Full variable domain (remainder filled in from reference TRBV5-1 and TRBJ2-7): KAGVTQTPRYLIKTRGQQVTLSCSPISGHRSVSWYQQTPGQGLQFLFEYFSETQRNKGNFPGRFSGRQFSNSRSEMNVSTLELGDSALYLCASSLSSSGGLYEQYFGPGTRLTVT.

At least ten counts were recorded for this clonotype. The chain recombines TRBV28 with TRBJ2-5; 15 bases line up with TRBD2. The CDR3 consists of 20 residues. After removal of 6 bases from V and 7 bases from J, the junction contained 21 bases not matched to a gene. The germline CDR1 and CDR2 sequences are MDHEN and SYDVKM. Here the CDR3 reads CASSQRIGLAGGPSSATQYF. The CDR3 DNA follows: TGTGCCAGCAGCCAACGCATCGGACTAGCGGGAGGGCCATCCTCGGCGACCCAGTACTTC.

CDR3 protein: CTSSNSGSGRETQYF. The CDR3 DNA reads as TGTACCAGCAGCAATAGCGGGAGCGGTCGTGAGACCCAGTACTTC. The chain couples TRBV7-2 to TRBJ2-5, with 9 bases identical to TRBD2. J lost 5 bases, V lost 5 bases, and 9 bases had no gene match. The CDR3 is made up of 15 amino acids. Germline CDR1 and CDR2: SGHTA and FQGNSA.

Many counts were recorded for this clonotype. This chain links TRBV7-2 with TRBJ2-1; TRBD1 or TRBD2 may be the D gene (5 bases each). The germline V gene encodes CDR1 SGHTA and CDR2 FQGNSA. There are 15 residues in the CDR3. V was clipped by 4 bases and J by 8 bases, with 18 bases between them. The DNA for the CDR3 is TGTGCCAGCAGCTCCCCCGGGACCAAAATGCATGAGCAGTTCTTC. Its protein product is CASSSPGTKMHEQFF.

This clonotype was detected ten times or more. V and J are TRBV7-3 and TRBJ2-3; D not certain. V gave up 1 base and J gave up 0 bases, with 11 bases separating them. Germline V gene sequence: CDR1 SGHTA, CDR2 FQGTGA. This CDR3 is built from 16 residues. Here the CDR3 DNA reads TGTGCCAGCAGCTTAATTTGGCGGAAGAGCACAGATACGCAGTATTTT. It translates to CASSLIWRKSTDTQYF.

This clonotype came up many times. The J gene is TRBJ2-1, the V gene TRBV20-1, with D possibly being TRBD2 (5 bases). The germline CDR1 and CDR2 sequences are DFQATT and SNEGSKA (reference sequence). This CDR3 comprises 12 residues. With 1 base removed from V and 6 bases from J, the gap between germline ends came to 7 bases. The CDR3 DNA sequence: TGCAGTGCTAGAGGGGCGGGCAATGAGCAGTTCTTC. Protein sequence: CSARGAGNEQFF.

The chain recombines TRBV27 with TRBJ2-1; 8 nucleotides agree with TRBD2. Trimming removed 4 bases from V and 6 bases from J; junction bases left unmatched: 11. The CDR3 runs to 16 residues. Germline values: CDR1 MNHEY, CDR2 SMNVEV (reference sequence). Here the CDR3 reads CASSSLAGRLGNEQFF. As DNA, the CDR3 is TGTGCCAGCAGTTCGTTAGCGGGAAGGCTTGGCAATGAGCAGTTCTTC.

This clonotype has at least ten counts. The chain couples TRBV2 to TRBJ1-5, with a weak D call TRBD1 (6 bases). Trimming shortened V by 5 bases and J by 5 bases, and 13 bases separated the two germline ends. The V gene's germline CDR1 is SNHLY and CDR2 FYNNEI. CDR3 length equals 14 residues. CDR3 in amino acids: CASSPTGYDQPQHF. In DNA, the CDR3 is TGTGCCAGCAGTCCAACAGGGTACGATCAGCCCCAGCATTTT.

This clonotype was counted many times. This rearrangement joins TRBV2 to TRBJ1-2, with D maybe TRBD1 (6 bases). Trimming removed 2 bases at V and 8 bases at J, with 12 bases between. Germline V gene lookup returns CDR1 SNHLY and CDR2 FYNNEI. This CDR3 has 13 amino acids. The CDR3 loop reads CASSEFDRPGYTF. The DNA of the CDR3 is TGTGCCAGCAGTGAATTTGACAGGCCGGGCTACACCTTC.

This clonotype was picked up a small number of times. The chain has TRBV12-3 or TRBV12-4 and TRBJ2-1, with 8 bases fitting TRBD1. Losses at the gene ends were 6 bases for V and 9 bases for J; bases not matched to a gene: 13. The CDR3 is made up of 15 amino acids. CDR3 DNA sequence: TGTGCCAGCAGGACGACAGGGGCTGTATTGGGTGAGCAGTTCTTC. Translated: CASRTTGAVLGEQFF.

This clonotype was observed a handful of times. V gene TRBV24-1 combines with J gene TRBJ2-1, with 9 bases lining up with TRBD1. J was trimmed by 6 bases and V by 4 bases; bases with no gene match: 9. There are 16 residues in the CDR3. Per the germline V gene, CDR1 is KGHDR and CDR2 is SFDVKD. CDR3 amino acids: CATSDPDRGSFNEQFF. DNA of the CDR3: TGTGCCACCAGTGACCCCGACAGGGGGAGTTTCAATGAGCAGTTCTTC.

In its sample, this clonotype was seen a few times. The CDR3 here is CASSAITGGADYGYTF. The DNA for the CDR3 is TGTGCCAGCAGCGCTATTACAGGGGGCGCCGACTATGGCTACACCTTC. The rearrangement joins TRBV7-9 to TRBJ1-2; 9 bases line up with TRBD1. The CDR3 is 16 residues long. CDR1 SEHNR and CDR2 FQNEAQ come from the germline V gene (reference sequence). Trimming at V came to 5 bases and at J to 3 bases, leaving 10 bases not matched to a gene. Complete variable domain (other parts from reference TRBV7-9 and TRBJ1-2): DTGVSQNPRHKITKRGQNVTFRCDPISEHNRLYWYRQTLGQGPEFLTYFQNEAQLEKSRLLSDRFSAERPKGSFSTLEIQRTEQGDSAMYLCASSAITGGADYGYTFGSGTRLTVV.

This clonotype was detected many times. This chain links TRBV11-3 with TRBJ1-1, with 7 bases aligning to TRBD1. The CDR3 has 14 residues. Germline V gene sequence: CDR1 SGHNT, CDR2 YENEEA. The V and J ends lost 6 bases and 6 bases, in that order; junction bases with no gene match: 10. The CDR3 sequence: CASSSRDRPAEAFF. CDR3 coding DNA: TGTGCCAGCAGTTCCCGGGACAGACCCGCTGAAGCTTTCTTT.

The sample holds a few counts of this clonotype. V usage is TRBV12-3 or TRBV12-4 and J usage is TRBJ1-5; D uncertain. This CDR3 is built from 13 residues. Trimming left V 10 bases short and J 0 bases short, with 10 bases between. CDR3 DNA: TGTGCCATCTCGGAGAATAGCAATCAGCCCCAGCATTTT. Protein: CAISENSNQPQHF.